This T cell receptor (beta chain) is drawn from a study of beta chain features in type 1 diabetes. The CDR3 runs to 18 residues. Germline CDR1 is LGHNA and CDR2 is YNFKEQ. The J segment lost 1 base and the V segment lost 4 bases, leaving 11 bases of the junction unmatched. This clone was observed a few times. The investigators reverse transcribed all of the isolated RNA, so they sequenced expressed TCRB transcripts. Assay used: immunoSEQ multiplex PCR; TCRdb lists only in-frame clones, some missing. The sample shows 400,000 to 500,000 clones, around 13% of them seen only once. Sequencing was carried out using naive CD4+ T cells from blood. This receptor was obtained from a man younger than 45 in good health. V and J are TRBV4-2 and TRBJ1-1; 11 bases fit TRBD1. The CDR3 nucleotides are TGTGCCAGCAGCCCAGGACAGGGGGCGATCGGTGGGAACACTGAAGCTTTCTTT. Protein: CASSPGQGAIGGNTEAFF.